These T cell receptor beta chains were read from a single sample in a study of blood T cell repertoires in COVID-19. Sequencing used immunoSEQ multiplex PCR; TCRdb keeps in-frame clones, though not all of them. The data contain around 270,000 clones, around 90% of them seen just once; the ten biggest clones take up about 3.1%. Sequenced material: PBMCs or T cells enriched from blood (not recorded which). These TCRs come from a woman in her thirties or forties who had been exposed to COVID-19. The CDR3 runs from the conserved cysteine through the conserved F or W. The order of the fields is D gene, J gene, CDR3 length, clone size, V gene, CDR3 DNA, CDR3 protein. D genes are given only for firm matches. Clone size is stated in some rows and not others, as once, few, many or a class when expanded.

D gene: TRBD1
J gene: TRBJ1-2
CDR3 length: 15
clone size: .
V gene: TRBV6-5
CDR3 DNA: TGTGCCAGCAGCCATCGGGAGACAGGGGGGTATGGCTACACCTTC
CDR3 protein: CASSHRETGGYGYTF

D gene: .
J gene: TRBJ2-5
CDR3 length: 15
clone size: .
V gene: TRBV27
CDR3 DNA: TGTGCCAGCAGCCCAAGAGTGGGCCGTGGGGAGACCCAGTACTTC
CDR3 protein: CASSPRVGRGETQYF

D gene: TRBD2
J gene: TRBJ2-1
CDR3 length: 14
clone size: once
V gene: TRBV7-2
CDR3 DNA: TGTGCCAGCATGTTGGGACTAGCGTTTAATGAGCAGTTCTTC
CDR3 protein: CASMLGLAFNEQFF

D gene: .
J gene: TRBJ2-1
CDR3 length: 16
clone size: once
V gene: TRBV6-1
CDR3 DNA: TGTGCCAGCAGTGATCCAGACGGGGTATTAATCAATGAGCAGTTCTTC
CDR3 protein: CASSDPDGVLINEQFF

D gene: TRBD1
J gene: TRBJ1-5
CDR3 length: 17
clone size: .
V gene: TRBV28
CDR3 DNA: TGTGCCAGCAGTCCCTACCTCGGACAGGAAAGCAATCAGCCCCAGCATTTT
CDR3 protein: CASSPYLGQESNQPQHF

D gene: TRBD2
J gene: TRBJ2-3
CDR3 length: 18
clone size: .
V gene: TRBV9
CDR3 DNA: TGTGCCAGCAGCGGCGTCGCTAGCGGGAGGGCCGAGAGAGATACGCAGTATTTT
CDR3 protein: CASSGVASGRAERDTQYF

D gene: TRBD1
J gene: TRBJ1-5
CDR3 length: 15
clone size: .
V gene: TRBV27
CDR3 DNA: TGTGCCAGCAGTCTAGCCGGGACAGGGGATCAGCCCCAGCATTTT
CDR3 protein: CASSLAGTGDQPQHF

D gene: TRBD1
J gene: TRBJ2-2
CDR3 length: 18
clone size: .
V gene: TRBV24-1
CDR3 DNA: TGTGCCACCAGTGATTTCTGGACAGGGACCAAGGATGTCGGGGAGCTGTTTTTT
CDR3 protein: CATSDFWTGTKDVGELFF

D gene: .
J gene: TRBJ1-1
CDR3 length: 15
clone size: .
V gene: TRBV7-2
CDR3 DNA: TGTGCCAGCAGCTTAGGCTTCGGGATGAACACTGAAGCTTTCTTT
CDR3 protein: CASSLGFGMNTEAFF

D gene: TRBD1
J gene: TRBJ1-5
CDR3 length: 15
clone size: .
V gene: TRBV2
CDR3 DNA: TGTGCCAGCAAGTCAGAGACAGGGAGTAATCAGCCCCAGCATTTT
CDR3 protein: CASKSETGSNQPQHF

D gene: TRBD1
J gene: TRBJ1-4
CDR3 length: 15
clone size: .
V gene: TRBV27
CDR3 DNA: TGTGCCAGCAAAACCTTGGGACAGACTAATGAAAAACTGTTTTTT
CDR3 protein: CASKTLGQTNEKLFF

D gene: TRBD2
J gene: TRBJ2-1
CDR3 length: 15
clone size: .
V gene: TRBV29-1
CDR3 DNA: TGCAGCGCGGACAAAAGACTAGCGGGAGTGGATGAGCAGTTCTTC
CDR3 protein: CSADKRLAGVDEQFF

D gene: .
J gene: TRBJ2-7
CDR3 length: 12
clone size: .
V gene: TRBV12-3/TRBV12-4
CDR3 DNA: TGTGCCAGCAGTACCACGGGCTACGAGCAGTACTTC
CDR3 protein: CASSTTGYEQYF

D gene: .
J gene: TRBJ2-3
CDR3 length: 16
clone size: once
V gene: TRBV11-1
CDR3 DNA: TGTGCCAGCAGCATCACTGGGACACTCAAGGGAGATACGCAGTATTTT
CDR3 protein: CASSITGTLKGDTQYF

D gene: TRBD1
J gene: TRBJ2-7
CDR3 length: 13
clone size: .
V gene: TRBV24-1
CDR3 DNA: TGTGCCACCGGGACAGGGGTCTCCTACGAGCAGTACTTC
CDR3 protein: CATGTGVSYEQYF

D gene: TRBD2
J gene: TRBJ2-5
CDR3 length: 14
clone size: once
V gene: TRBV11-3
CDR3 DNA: TGTGCCAGCACCTGGGCGGGAGTGGCGCGGACCCAGTACTTC
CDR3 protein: CASTWAGVARTQYF

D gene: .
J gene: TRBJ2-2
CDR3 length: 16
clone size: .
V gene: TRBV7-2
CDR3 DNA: TGTGCCAGCAGCCGGCGGACAGTTACGAACACCGGGGAGCTGTTTTTT
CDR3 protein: CASSRRTVTNTGELFF

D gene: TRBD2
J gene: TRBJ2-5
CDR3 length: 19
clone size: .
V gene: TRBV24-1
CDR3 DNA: TGTGCCACCAGTGATTTGTCCCCCGGGACTAGCGGGATGAAGAGAACCCAGTACTTC
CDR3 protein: CATSDLSPGTSGMKRTQYF

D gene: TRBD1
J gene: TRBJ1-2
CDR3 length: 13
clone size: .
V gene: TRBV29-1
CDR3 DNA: TGCAGCGTTGACCCACAGGGGGCGGGTGGCTACACCTTC
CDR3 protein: CSVDPQGAGGYTF

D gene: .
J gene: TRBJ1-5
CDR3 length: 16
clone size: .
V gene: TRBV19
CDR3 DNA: TGTGCCAGTAGTACATCCCCCTCTTGGCAGGTTCAGCCCCAGCATTTT
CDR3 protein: CASSTSPSWQVQPQHF

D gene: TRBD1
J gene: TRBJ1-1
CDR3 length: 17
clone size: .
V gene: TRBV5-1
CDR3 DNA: TGTGCCAGCAGCGGGACAGGGATTTCCGAGATGAACACTGAAGCTTTCTTT
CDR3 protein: CASSGTGISEMNTEAFF

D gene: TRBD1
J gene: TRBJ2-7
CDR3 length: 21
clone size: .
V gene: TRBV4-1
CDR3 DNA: TGCGCCAGCAGCCAAGAAAAGGCGCTTAAGGAATCTAGGGGACAGCGCTACGAGCAGTACTTC
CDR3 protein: CASSQEKALKESRGQRYEQYF

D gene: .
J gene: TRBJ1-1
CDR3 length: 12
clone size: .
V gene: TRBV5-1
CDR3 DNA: TGCGCCAGCAGCTTCGGAGGGACTGAAGCTTTCTTT
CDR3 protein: CASSFGGTEAFF

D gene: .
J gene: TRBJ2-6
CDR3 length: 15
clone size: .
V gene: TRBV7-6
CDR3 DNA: TGTGCCACCAGGACAGTGTTTGGTGGGGCCAACGTCCTGACTTTC
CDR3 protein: CATRTVFGGANVLTF

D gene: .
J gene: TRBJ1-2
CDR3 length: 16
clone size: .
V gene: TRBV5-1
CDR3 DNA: TGCGCCAGCAGCTTGGGGCCCGGGACACCGCACTATGGCTACACCTTC
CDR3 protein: CASSLGPGTPHYGYTF

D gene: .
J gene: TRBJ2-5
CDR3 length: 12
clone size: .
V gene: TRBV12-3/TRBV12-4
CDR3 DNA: TGTGCCAGCAGTCTTGTTCGAGAGACCCAGTACTTC
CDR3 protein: CASSLVRETQYF

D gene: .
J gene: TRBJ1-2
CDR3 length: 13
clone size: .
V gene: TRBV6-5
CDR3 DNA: TGTGCCAGCCACCCACGGGAAGCTTATGGCTACACCTTC
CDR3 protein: CASHPREAYGYTF

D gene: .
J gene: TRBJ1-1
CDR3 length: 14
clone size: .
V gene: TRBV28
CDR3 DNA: TGTGCCAGCAGTTATCGGACAGCGTACACTGAAGCTTTCTTT
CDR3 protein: CASSYRTAYTEAFF

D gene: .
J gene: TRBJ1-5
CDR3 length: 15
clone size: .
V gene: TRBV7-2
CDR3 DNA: TGTGCCAGCAGCTCCCAATTAGTAACCAATCAGCCCCAGCATTTT
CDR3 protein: CASSSQLVTNQPQHF

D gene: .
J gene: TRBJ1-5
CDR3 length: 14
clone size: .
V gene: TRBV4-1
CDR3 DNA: TGCGCCAGCAGCAAAGGGGAAGGGAGTCAGCCCCAGCATTTT
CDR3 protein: CASSKGEGSQPQHF

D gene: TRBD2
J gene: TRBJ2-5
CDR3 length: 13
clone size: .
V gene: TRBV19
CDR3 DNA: TGTGCCAGTAGAGCGGGGTACCAAGAGACCCAGTACTTC
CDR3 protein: CASRAGYQETQYF

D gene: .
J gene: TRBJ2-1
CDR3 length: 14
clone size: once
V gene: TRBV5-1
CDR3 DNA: TGTGCCAGCAGCAGAGAGGGCTCCTACAATGAGCAGTTCTTC
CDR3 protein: CASSREGSYNEQFF

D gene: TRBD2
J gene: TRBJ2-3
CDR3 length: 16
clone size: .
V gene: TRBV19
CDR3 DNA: TGTGCCAGTAGTATCGTCCTAGCGGCGAGCACAGATACGCAGTATTTT
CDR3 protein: CASSIVLAASTDTQYF

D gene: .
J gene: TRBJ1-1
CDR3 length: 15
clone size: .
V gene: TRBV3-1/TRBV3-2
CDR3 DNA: TGTGCCAGGATACTTAGGGGGAGTATGAACACTGAAGCTTTCTTT
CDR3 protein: CARILRGSMNTEAFF

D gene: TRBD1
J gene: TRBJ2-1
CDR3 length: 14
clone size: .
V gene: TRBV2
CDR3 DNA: TGTGCCAGCAGGGGACAGGGGGTTATGAATGAGCAGTTCTTC
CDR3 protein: CASRGQGVMNEQFF

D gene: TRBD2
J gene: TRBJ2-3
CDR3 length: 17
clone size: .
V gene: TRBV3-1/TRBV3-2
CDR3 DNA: TGTGCCAGCAGCCGCAGGACTAGCGGGAGGGGGACAGATACGCAGTATTTT
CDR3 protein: CASSRRTSGRGTDTQYF

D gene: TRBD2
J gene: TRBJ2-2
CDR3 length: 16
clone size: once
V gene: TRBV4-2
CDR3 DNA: TGTGCCAGCAGCCAAGTCTACAGCGGGGGTACCGGGGAGCTGTTTTTT
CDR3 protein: CASSQVYSGGTGELFF

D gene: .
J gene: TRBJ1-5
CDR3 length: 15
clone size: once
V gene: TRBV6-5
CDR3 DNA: TGTGCCAGCATCGGCGGGGACCTCTCCTCCCAGCCCCAGCATTTT
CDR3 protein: CASIGGDLSSQPQHF

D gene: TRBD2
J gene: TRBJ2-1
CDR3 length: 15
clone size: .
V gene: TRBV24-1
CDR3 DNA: TGTGCCACCAGTGACGGGACTAGCGGAGACAATGAGCAGTTCTTC
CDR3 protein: CATSDGTSGDNEQFF

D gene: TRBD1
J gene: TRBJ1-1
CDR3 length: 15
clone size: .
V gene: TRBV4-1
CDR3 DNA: TGCGCCAGCAGCCACCGGGACAGTCAGAACACTGAAGCTTTCTTT
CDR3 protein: CASSHRDSQNTEAFF

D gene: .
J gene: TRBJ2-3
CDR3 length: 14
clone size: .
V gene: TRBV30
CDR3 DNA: TGTGCCTGGAGTGTACCTACTACCACAGATACGCAGTATTTT
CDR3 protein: CAWSVPTTTDTQYF

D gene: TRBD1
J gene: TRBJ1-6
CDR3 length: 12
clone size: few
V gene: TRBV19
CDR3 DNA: TGTGCCAGTAACGACAGGGGGCGACCCCTCCACTTT
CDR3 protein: CASNDRGRPLHF

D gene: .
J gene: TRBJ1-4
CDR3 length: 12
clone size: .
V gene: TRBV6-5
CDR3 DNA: TGTGCCAGCAGGACAGGTGGGGTGAAACTGTTTTTT
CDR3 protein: CASRTGGVKLFF

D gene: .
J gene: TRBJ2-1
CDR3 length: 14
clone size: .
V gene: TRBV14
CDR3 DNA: TGTGCCAGCAGCCAAGTTTATACTCCGAATGAGCAGTTCTTC
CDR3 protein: CASSQVYTPNEQFF

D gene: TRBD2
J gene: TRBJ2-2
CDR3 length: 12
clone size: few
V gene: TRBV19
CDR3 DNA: TGTGCCACGGGACTAGCGACAGGGGAGCTGTTTTTT
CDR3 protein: CATGLATGELFF

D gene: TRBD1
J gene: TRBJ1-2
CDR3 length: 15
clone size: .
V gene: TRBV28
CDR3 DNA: TGTGCCAGCCTAATAGGGGGACAGGGAAACTATGGCTACACCTTC
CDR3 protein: CASLIGGQGNYGYTF